The entry below gives a single T cell receptor beta chain sequence along with its context. What it recognizes is unknown. The source of the sample is a study of CD8+ T cells in alopecia areata. In the study overall: Treated patients took oral tofacitinib at 5 to 10 mg twice daily. A 6-month period off drug followed tofacitinib, which lasted 6 to 18 months. Study-level findings and limits: The study found TCR sharing across patients less clear than in mice, possibly for HLA reasons. Compared with normal scalp, lesional scalp had higher clonality and more expanded CD8+ clones.

The sequencing template was cDNA reverse transcribed from extracted RNA. The data were produced by immunoSEQ multiplex PCR, yet TCRdb's version contains in-frame clones alone and is incomplete. The sample contains about 150,000 clones, 87% of which appear only once. J lost 8 bases, V lost 3 bases, and 7 bases had no gene match. CDR1 and CDR2 from the germline V gene are SGDLS and YYNGEE. The CDR3 is made up of 14 amino acids. The V gene is TRBV9, the J gene TRBJ1-4; 7 bases fit TRBD1. The source of this sequence is a human donor with alopecia areata. Sequencing used CD8+ T cells sorted from blood, obtained at week 0. The CDR3, as DNA: TGTGCCAGCAGCGCTAGGACAGGCGGGGAAAAACTGTTTTTT. This encodes CASSARTGGEKLFF.